One and the same sample provided the 8 T cell receptor beta chains below, sequenced in a study of CD4+ T cells in melanoma. TCRdb keeps only in-frame clones here, not all; method: immunoSEQ multiplex PCR. The table has thousands of clones, 60% to 85% seen once. The sample was cells from a culture (not recorded whether cultured in vitro). The receptors come from a human donor with melanoma.

The CDR3 loop is CASSSGTFNTEAFF. The CDR3 DNA is TGTGCCAGCAGCAGTGGGACGTTCAACACTGAAGCTTTCTTT. The chain couples TRBV5-6 to TRBJ1-1; the D gene is possibly TRBD1 (5 bases). The germline CDR1 and CDR2 sequences are SGHDT and YYEEEE. The CDR3 loop spans 14 amino acids. Trimming took 4 bases from V and 2 from J, leaving 12 bases between them.

The chain carries TRBV5-1 and TRBJ2-3; TRBD2 aligns across 8 bases. V shed 0 bases and J 2 bases; nucleotides not matched to a gene: 5. The germline V gene has CDR1 SGHRS and CDR2 YFSETQ. CDR3 size: 16 residues. The CDR3 spells CASSLGTSWATDTQYF. The DNA for the CDR3 is TGCGCCAGCAGCTTGGGGACTAGCTGGGCCACAGATACGCAGTATTTT.

The chain has TRBV18 and TRBJ2-5; 7 nucleotides line up with TRBD1. Germline V gene lookup returns CDR1 KGHSH and CDR2 LQKENI. The CDR3 has 13 amino acids. J gave up 5 bases and V 8 bases, and 8 bases lay outside the gene matches. CDR3 amino acids: CASNRGVGETQYF. The CDR3 DNA follows: TGTGCCAGCAACAGGGGTGTCGGCGAGACCCAGTACTTC.

This clone came up once. The chain links TRBV7-2 to TRBJ1-1; no definite D call. The CDR3 has 13 residues. The germline V gene encodes CDR1 SGHTA and CDR2 FQGNSA. Deletions cut 5 bases from V and 1 base from J, with 8 bases between. CDR3 nucleotides: TGTGCCAGCAGCCGACGGGGGAACACTGAAGCTTTCTTT. Protein product: CASSRRGNTEAFF.

The chain couples TRBV11-2 to TRBJ2-1; D gene ambiguous. Germline V lookup: CDR1 SGHAT, CDR2 FQNNGV. CDR3 size: 12 residues. V was clipped by 0 bases and J by 13 bases, with 10 bases between them. CDR3 in amino acids: CASSLDFSPQFF. The CDR3 DNA follows: TGTGCCAGCAGCTTAGATTTTTCCCCTCAGTTCTTC.

V gene TRBV6-5 combines with J gene TRBJ1-1; TRBD1 might be the D (5 bases). In germline, CDR1 is MNHEY, CDR2 SVGAGI. V lost 0 bases and J 3 bases, leaving 14 bases between the germline ends. The CDR3 extends over 16 amino acids. CDR3 region: CASSYSATQGYTEAFF. CDR3 nucleotides: TGTGCCAGCAGTTACTCGGCCACCCAGGGTTACACTGAAGCTTTCTTT.

The V gene is TRBV2, the J gene TRBJ1-1; maybe TRBD1 (6 bases). The ends were cut back, 7 bases at V and 8 bases at J, with 14 bases in the middle. The CDR3 sequence is 12 residues long. Germline-derived CDR1 and CDR2 are SNHLY and FYNNEI. The chain's CDR3 is CASTRQVVEAFF. DNA for the CDR3: TGTGCCAGCACCCGACAGGTAGTCGAAGCTTTCTTT.

This clone was recorded a few times. This chain connects TRBV4-2 to TRBJ2-7; 8 nucleotides line up with TRBD2. The CDR3 length is 15 residues. Germline V CDR1 and CDR2: LGHNA, YNFKEQ. The J segment lost 4 bases and the V segment lost 4 bases, leaving 9 bases of the junction unmatched. The DNA of the CDR3 is TGTGCCAGCAGCCGAGGGGAGCGGGGGAGTTACGAGCAGTACTTC. It codes for CASSRGERGSYEQYF.